Following are 9 T cell receptor beta chains from one sample sequenced in a study of cytomegalovirus exposure and HLA in healthy donors. PCR was performed using 60 Vbeta and 13 Jbeta primers. Sequencing used immunoSEQ multiplex PCR; TCRdb keeps in-frame clones, though not all of them. This repertoire shows fewer than 70,000 clones, 73% found once; its top ten account for 5% to 7%. Input material: PBMCs. These receptors came from a man aged 45 to 65 in good health and CMV-seronegative.

The genes are TRBV15 and TRBJ2-3; 7 nucleotides match TRBD2. The J segment lost 1 base and the V segment lost 0 bases, leaving 7 bases of the junction unmatched. Looked up from germline, CDR1 is LNHNV and CDR2 is YYDKDF (reference sequence). This CDR3 is 17 amino acids long. The CDR3 sequence is CATSRDRGAGGTDTQYF. CDR3 coding DNA: TGTGCCACCAGCAGAGATCGCGGGGCGGGGGGCACAGATACGCAGTATTTT.

The V and J genes are TRBV19 and TRBJ2-7; a possible D gene is TRBD2 (5 bases). Germline CDR1 reads LNHDA; CDR2 reads SQIVND (reference sequence). This CDR3 is built from 12 residues. V gave up 5 bases and J gave up 3 bases, with 8 bases separating them. The CDR3 sequence: CASSAGDYEQYF. DNA for the CDR3: TGTGCCAGTAGTGCCGGGGACTACGAGCAGTACTTC.

The V and J genes are TRBV2 and TRBJ2-7, with 8 bases identical to TRBD1. Losses at the gene ends were 2 bases for V and 6 bases for J; bases not matched to a gene: 3. The CDR3 covers 13 residues. The V gene's germline CDR1 is SNHLY and CDR2 FYNNEI. The CDR3 region is CASSETRGREQYF. In nucleotides, the CDR3 is TGTGCCAGCAGTGAAACCAGGGGGCGCGAGCAGTACTTC.

This chain joins TRBV7-3 and TRBJ2-3; the D gene is possibly TRBD1 (5 bases). From germline, CDR1 is SGHTA and CDR2 FQGTGA. This CDR3 has 16 residues. V was pared by 3 bases and J by 3 bases, with 16 bases between. The CDR3 sequence is CASSLTWTPRTDTQYF. CDR3 coding DNA: TGTGCCAGCAGCTTGACTTGGACACCTAGAACAGATACGCAGTATTTT. Supplemented by reference TRBV7-3 and TRBJ2-3, the full variable domain reads GAGVSQTPSNKVTEKGKYVELRCDPISGHTALYWYRQSLGQGPEFLIYFQGTGAADDSGLPNDRFFAVRPEGSVSTLKIQRTERGDSAVYLCASSLTWTPRTDTQYFGPGTRLTVL.

This chain links TRBV5-1 with TRBJ2-5; D remains unclear. The J call may be wrong; the DNA end is better matched by TRBJ2-7. CDR1 is SGHRS, CDR2 YFSETQ, per germline. The CDR3 covers 13 residues. CDR3 DNA: TGCGCCAGCAGCTTGTCCCCTCTTTACGAGCAGTACTTC. Amino acid sequence: CASSLSPLYEQYF.

The chain joins TRBV6-1 to TRBJ1-2; D is undetermined. The CDR3 loop spans 13 amino acids. CDR1 and CDR2 from the germline V gene are MNHNS and SASEGT. V lost 3 bases and J lost 4, with 9 bases in between. The CDR3 reads CASSEGRGYGYTF. The CDR3 DNA reads as TGTGCCAGCAGTGAGGGGAGAGGCTATGGCTACACCTTC.

J is TRBJ1-1 and V is TRBV5-1, with D possibly being TRBD1 (5 bases). V was shortened by 0 bases and J by 4 bases, with 10 bases between the two germline ends. The CDR3 runs 14 residues. Germline V gene data show CDR1 as SGHRS and CDR2 as YFSETQ. CDR3 loop: CASSLAGGFTEAFF. CDR3 DNA: TGCGCCAGCAGCTTGGCGGGGGGATTCACTGAAGCTTTCTTT.

CDR3 DNA sequence: TGTGCCAGCAGCGCTAGCGCATCGTCCGACTACGAGCAGTACTTC. Translated: CASSASASSDYEQYF. The chain carries TRBV9 and TRBJ2-7; a weak D match, TRBD2 (6 bases). Germline assignment: CDR1 SGDLS and CDR2 YYNGEE. This CDR3 region has 15 residues. The ends were cut back, 3 bases at V and 3 bases at J, with 16 bases in the middle.

The chain recombines TRBV7-2 with TRBJ2-3, with D possibly TRBD2 on 5 matching bases. Trimming stripped 2 bases from V and 4 bases from J, with 10 bases between. Per the germline V gene, CDR1 is SGHTA and CDR2 is FQGNSA. The CDR3 has 14 amino acids. Here the CDR3 DNA reads TGTGCCAGCAGCTTATTCGGGGTAGCAGATACGCAGTATTTT. It is translated as CASSLFGVADTQYF.